One sample yielded the 29 T cell receptor beta chains listed below, sequenced in a study of shared clonotypes between healthy human individuals. Data came from immunoSEQ multiplex PCR; TCRdb stores just in-frame clones and leaves some out. The sample holds about 480,000 clones, 75% to 85% seen once. The specimen sequenced was PBMCs. Source of these receptors: a woman aged 40 to 50 in good health. Some clones in this sample may be carry-over from other donors' samples.

The V and J genes are TRBV11-2 and TRBJ2-7; D might be TRBD1 or TRBD2, each matching 6 bases. CDR1 is SGHAT, CDR2 FQNNGV, per germline. The ends were cut back, 4 bases at V and 6 bases at J, with 16 bases in the middle. This CDR3 spans 14 amino acids. DNA for the CDR3: TGTGCCAGCAGCTCCACACGGGGGCATGGCGAGCAGTACTTC. It translates to CASSSTRGHGEQYF.

The gene calls are TRBV4-1 and TRBJ2-7; 11 nucleotides align to TRBD2. J was trimmed by 6 bases and V by 1 base; bases with no gene match: 8. Germline V gene lookup returns CDR1 MGHRA and CDR2 YSYEKL. The CDR3 is 16 residues long. CDR3 loop: CASSQATSGVPPEQYF. DNA for the CDR3: TGCGCCAGCAGCCAAGCGACTAGCGGGGTACCTCCCGAGCAGTACTTC.

The sample holds one count of this clone. The chain couples TRBV7-9 to TRBJ2-7, with 9 bases that match TRBD2. J gave up 0 bases and V 5 bases, and 8 bases lay outside the gene matches. This CDR3 is 16 amino acids long. The germline V gene encodes CDR1 SEHNR and CDR2 FQNEAQ (reference sequence). CDR3 sequence: CASSPLTSGFSYEQYF. CDR3 DNA sequence: TGTGCCAGCAGCCCGCTGACTAGCGGTTTCTCCTACGAGCAGTACTTC.

Regarding this clone: The same CDR3 arises from other DNA sequences in this sample as well. The chain has TRBV5-1 and TRBJ2-3; 9 bases agree with TRBD2. The length of the CDR3 is 16 residues. V trimming: 0 bases; J trimming: 0 bases; junction bases outside the gene matches: 2. Germline V gene lookup returns CDR1 SGHRS and CDR2 YFSETQ. The CDR3 sequence: CASSLGTSVSTDTQYF. CDR3 nucleotide sequence: TGCGCCAGCAGCTTGGGGACTAGCGTGAGCACAGATACGCAGTATTTT.

This clone was found once. V gene TRBV30 combines with J gene TRBJ2-1, with TRBD2 matching over 9 bases. Germline trimming cut 4 bases from V and 1 base from J; bases unmatched to any gene: 8. Germline-derived CDR1 and CDR2 are GTSNPN and SVGIG (reference sequence). CDR3 length: 16 amino acids. The CDR3 is CAWTVSGSGSYNEQFF. The CDR3 DNA sequence: TGTGCCTGGACCGTTAGCGGGAGTGGGTCCTACAATGAGCAGTTCTTC.

The chain carries TRBV2 and TRBJ1-2; TRBD1 is a possible D gene (6 bases). Germline V gives CDR1 SNHLY, CDR2 FYNNEI. Trimming took 4 bases from V and 0 from J, leaving 12 bases between them. This CDR3 has 15 residues. The CDR3 nucleotides are TGTGCCAGCAGTGGGGGGGCGGTAGCTAACTATGGCTACACCTTC. Translated, it gives CASSGGAVANYGYTF. Based on the CDR3 plus reference TRBV2 and TRBJ1-2, the full variable domain is EPEVTQTPSHQVTQMGQEVILRCVPISNHLYFYWYRQILGQKVEFLVSFYNNEISEKSEIFDDQFSVERPDGSNFTLKIRSTKLEDSAMYFCASSGGAVANYGYTFGSGTRLTVV.

The rearrangement uses TRBV30 and TRBJ2-4; TRBD1 matches 9 bases. Trimming took 2 bases from V and 9 from J; bases not matched to a gene: 8. Germline CDR1 reads GTSNPN; CDR2 reads SVGIG (reference sequence). The CDR3 runs 14 residues. The CDR3 DNA reads TGTGCCTGGAGTACGGACAGGGGTTCAGCCATTCAGTACTTC. Translated: CAWSTDRGSAIQYF.

This clone was seen many times. The rearrangement joins TRBV27 to TRBJ2-1; maybe TRBD2 (5 bases). Per the germline V gene, CDR1 is MNHEY and CDR2 is SMNVEV (reference sequence). This CDR3 comprises 16 residues. V lost 5 bases and J lost 4, with 18 bases in between. The CDR3 protein is CASSPQSGALYNEQFF. The CDR3 nucleotides read TGTGCCAGCAGTCCCCAGAGCGGAGCCTTATACAATGAGCAGTTCTTC.

This chain joins TRBV7-2 and TRBJ2-7, with D perhaps matching TRBD2 (6 bases). Per germline, CDR1 SGHTA and CDR2 FQGNSA. The CDR3 extends over 16 amino acids. Deletions cut 4 bases from V and 0 bases from J, with 16 bases between. The CDR3 loop is CASSSSGGGSSYEQYF. As DNA, the CDR3 is TGTGCCAGCAGCTCATCCGGTGGGGGGAGCTCCTACGAGCAGTACTTC.

In this sample, this clone turned up once. This specimen includes other DNA sequences encoding the same CDR3. J is TRBJ2-5 and V is TRBV9, with TRBD2 as a possible D gene (5 bases). Trimming took 2 bases from V and 4 from J, leaving 12 bases between them. The V gene's germline CDR1 is SGDLS and CDR2 YYNGEE. CDR3 size: 14 residues. The CDR3 loop reads CASSVGLAGETQYF. The CDR3 DNA is TGTGCCAGCAGCGTCGGTCTAGCAGGAGAGACCCAGTACTTC.

This sequence joins TRBV5-6 and TRBJ2-1, with D tentatively TRBD1 (6 bases). The germline CDR1 and CDR2 sequences are SGHDT and YYEEEE. This CDR3 comprises 14 residues. Trimming took 4 bases from V and 7 from J, leaving 15 bases between them. Here the CDR3 reads CASSKTQGWNEQFF. CDR3 bases: TGTGCCAGCAGCAAAACACAGGGCTGGAATGAGCAGTTCTTC.

The V call is TRBV7-2, the J call TRBJ2-2; TRBD2 matches at 7 bases. This CDR3 is built from 14 residues. Germline-derived CDR1 and CDR2 are SGHTA and FQGNSA. V gave up 5 bases and J gave up 6 bases; unmatched junction bases: 6. The CDR3 sequence is CASSRGLGAGELFF. The CDR3 DNA reads as TGTGCCAGCAGCCGCGGACTAGGAGCCGGGGAGCTGTTTTTT. Complete variable domain (other parts from reference TRBV7-2 and TRBJ2-2): GAGVSQSPSNKVTEKGKDVELRCDPISGHTALYWYRQSLGQGLEFLIYFQGNSAPDKSGLPSDRFSAERTGGSVSTLTIQRTQQEDSAVYLCASSRGLGAGELFFGEGSRLTVL.

V and J are TRBV28 and TRBJ2-7; 12 bases agree with TRBD1. Germline lookup yields CDR1 MDHEN and CDR2 SYDVKM. The CDR3 contains 15 residues. V lost 5 bases, J lost 4 bases, and 6 bases stayed unmatched. The chain's CDR3 is CASSTPGQGAYEQYF. CDR3 nucleotide sequence: TGTGCCAGCAGTACCCCGGGACAGGGGGCTTACGAGCAGTACTTC.

The genes are TRBV15 and TRBJ2-4; TRBD1 matches at 7 bases. CDR3 length equals 15 residues. Germline CDR1 and CDR2: LNHNV and YYDKDF (reference sequence). V trimming: 4 bases; J trimming: 7 bases; junction bases outside the gene matches: 10. The CDR3 sequence is CATSTDRALLNIQYF. The CDR3, as DNA: TGTGCCACCAGCACTGACAGGGCTCTTTTGAACATTCAGTACTTC.

This rearrangement joins TRBV7-8 to TRBJ1-5, with D perhaps TRBD1 (5 bases). Trimming took off 6 bases at V and 3 bases at J, with 12 bases between the two ends. The germline V gene encodes CDR1 SGHVS and CDR2 FQNEAQ. The CDR3 contains 14 residues. CDR3 region: CASRQDSLNQPQHF. In DNA, the CDR3 is TGTGCCAGCAGACAAGACAGCCTCAATCAGCCCCAGCATTTT.

The table lists this clone with a few counts. The V gene is TRBV25-1, the J gene TRBJ2-5; D not certain. This CDR3 is built from 13 residues. V lost 5 bases and J 4 bases, leaving 11 bases between the germline ends. Germline lookup yields CDR1 MGHDK and CDR2 SYGVNS. The chain's CDR3 is CASSFEAGETQYF. The DNA of the CDR3 is TGTGCCAGCAGTTTTGAGGCTGGAGAGACCCAGTACTTC.

V is TRBV5-1 and J is TRBJ2-2, with D perhaps matching TRBD2 (6 bases). CDR3 length equals 14 residues. Per germline, CDR1 SGHRS and CDR2 YFSETQ. V was clipped by 4 bases and J by 4 bases, with 11 bases between them. CDR3 bases: TGCGCCAGCAGCACCGGAGGGCCCACCGGGGAGCTGTTTTTT. Amino acid sequence: CASSTGGPTGELFF.

V usage is TRBV28 and J usage is TRBJ2-1, with 9 bases that match TRBD1. V gave up 7 bases and J gave up 7 bases; unmatched junction bases: 2. The CDR3 length is 12 residues. Per the germline V gene, CDR1 is MDHEN and CDR2 is SYDVKM. The CDR3 protein is CASNDRGNEQFF. Written as DNA, the CDR3 is TGTGCCAGCAACGACAGGGGGAATGAGCAGTTCTTC.

This rearrangement joins TRBV4-1 to TRBJ2-2, with D tentatively TRBD1 (6 bases). The CDR3 spans 14 residues. Germline CDR1 and CDR2: MGHRA and YSYEKL. Trimming removed 0 bases at V and 7 bases at J, with 9 bases between. The chain's CDR3 is CASSQEVRGGELFF. CDR3 nucleotides: TGCGCCAGCAGCCAAGAGGTCAGGGGCGGGGAGCTGTTTTTT.

The rearrangement joins TRBV19 to TRBJ2-2, with 8 bases aligning to TRBD1. V dropped 4 bases and J dropped 6; count of bases not matched to a gene: 4. The CDR3 is made up of 14 amino acids. CDR1 is LNHDA, CDR2 SQIVND, per germline (reference sequence). The CDR3 sequence is CASSRDRTSGELFF. In DNA form, the CDR3 reads TGTGCCAGTAGTAGGGACAGGACGTCCGGGGAGCTGTTTTTT.

V is TRBV2 and J is TRBJ2-7, with 10 bases matching TRBD2. Germline-derived CDR1 and CDR2 are SNHLY and FYNNEI. This CDR3 region has 20 residues. The V and J ends lost 7 bases and 2 bases, in that order; junction bases with no gene match: 23. CDR3 sequence (DNA): TGTGCCAGCACTTGGCAGGGGGTTGGCCTAGCGGGAGTCGCCCCCTACGAGCAGTACTTC. Protein sequence: CASTWQGVGLAGVAPYEQYF.

V is TRBV5-4 and J is TRBJ1-6; TRBD1 might be the D (6 bases). The V gene's germline CDR1 is SGHNT and CDR2 YYREEE (reference sequence). The CDR3 is made up of 12 amino acids. The DNA for the CDR3 is TGTTCAACCAGGGGTGAGGGTTCACCCCTCCACTTT. Translating it yields CSTRGEGSPLHF.

CDR3: CASSVSANNEQFF. CDR3 nucleotide sequence: TGTGCCAGCAGTGTGTCAGCGAACAATGAGCAGTTCTTC. The chain combines TRBV2 with TRBJ2-1; D remains ambiguous. Germline values: CDR1 SNHLY, CDR2 FYNNEI. With 4 bases removed from V and 5 bases from J, the gap between germline ends came to 9 bases. The CDR3 runs to 13 residues.

V is TRBV10-1 and J is TRBJ1-4, with a possible D match to TRBD1 (5 bases). Germline CDR1 reads WNHNN; CDR2 reads SYGVQD (reference sequence). The CDR3 consists of 14 residues. V dropped 10 bases and J dropped 3 bases, with 15 bases sitting between them. Here the CDR3 reads CAKSPTASNEKLFF. In DNA, the CDR3 is TGCGCCAAATCTCCGACAGCCTCTAATGAAAAACTGTTTTTT.

V usage is TRBV21-1 and J usage is TRBJ2-3; TRBD2 was called by the table and not checked on the DNA. TRBV21-1 is noted as a pseudogene. This CDR3 spans 15 amino acids. This CDR3 reads CASRGAAPGADTQYF. CDR3 nucleotides: TGTGCCAGCAGGGGAGCGGCCCCGGGGGCAGATACGCAGTATTTT.

This clone has only one observation. CDR3: CASSIGLWTGAGNTEAFF. Here the CDR3 DNA reads TGTGCCAGTAGTATAGGTCTATGGACAGGGGCCGGGAACACTGAAGCTTTCTTT. V gene TRBV19 combines with J gene TRBJ1-1, with TRBD1 matching 9 bases. J was trimmed by 1 base and V by 1 base; bases with no gene match: 10. This CDR3 is built from 18 residues. Germline CDR1 reads LNHDA; CDR2 reads SQIVND (reference sequence).

As regards this clone: Within the sample, other DNA sequences also encode this same CDR3. The rearrangement uses TRBV18 and TRBJ1-1, with 11 bases lining up with TRBD1. Germline V CDR1 and CDR2: KGHSH, LQKENI. The J segment lost 5 bases and the V segment lost 3 bases, leaving 5 bases of the junction unmatched. The CDR3 length is 15 residues. The DNA for the CDR3 is TGTGCCAGCTCACCCGGACAGGGGGCAAGGACTGAAGCTTTCTTT. Amino acid sequence: CASSPGQGARTEAFF.

The chain uses TRBV28 and TRBJ1-2; no firm D call. Germline V gene sequence: CDR1 MDHEN, CDR2 SYDVKM. Trimming left V 6 bases short and J 4 bases short, with 15 bases between. This CDR3 is 14 amino acids long. For the CDR3, the DNA is TGTGCCAGCAGCTTCGAGCCCCGGGCCTATGGCTACACCTTC. Residues: CASSFEPRAYGYTF.

The chain uses TRBV5-4 and TRBJ2-5; TRBD2 matches at 7 bases. Germline CDR1 and CDR2: SGHNT and YYREEE (reference sequence). The CDR3 length is 14 residues. J gave up 3 bases and V 3 bases, and 5 bases lay outside the gene matches. The CDR3 nucleotides are TGTGCCAGCAGCTCGCTTCTAGCGGAAGAGACCCAGTACTTC. Its protein product is CASSSLLAEETQYF. The full variable domain, with the rest looked up from reference TRBV5-4 and TRBJ2-5, is ETGVTQSPTHLIKTRGQQVTLRCSSQSGHNTVSWYQQALGQGPQFIFQYYREEENGRGNFPPRFSGLQFPNYSSELNVNALELDDSALYLCASSSLLAEETQYFGPGTRLLVL.